This T cell receptor beta chain originates from a study of metastatic and nonmetastatic thyroid tumors. Study-wide background: A comparison of repertoires was made across blood and tumor or nodule tissue from malignant and benign thyroid patients. General study findings and limits: Compared with benign nodules, malignant thyroid tumors were reported to have significantly higher TCR beta diversity in both blood and tumor.

The CDR3 is made up of 12 amino acids. V shed 8 bases and J 6 bases; nucleotides not matched to a gene: 2. The V gene's germline CDR1 is SNHLY and CDR2 FYNNEI. In the original workflow: The authors used CDR3 differences across clinicopathological groups to build a distant-metastasis classifier for papillary thyroid cancer. TCRdb re-called the PCR reads with MiXCR. TCRdb, not the authors, supplied the V and J calls. In the table there are 35,000 to 55,000 clones, less than 3.5% of which are singletons. This clone appeared a few times. The antigen remains unidentified. Nobody among the patients had been given any treatment before thyroid surgery.

The rearrangement joins TRBV2 to TRBJ1-5, with 9 bases matching TRBD1. The receptor was isolated from a female donor with papillary thyroid cancer or a benign thyroid nodule (not recorded which). Some clones in this sample may be carry-over from other donors' samples. The sample was blood. CDR3 bases: TGTGCCAGCGGGACAGGGAGTCAGCCCCAGCATTTT. This codes for CASGTGSQPQHF.